This T cell receptor beta chain came from a study of cytomegalovirus exposure and HLA in healthy donors. The PCR contained 60 Vbeta and 13 Jbeta primers. Per the original methods: In a later analysis, 79 million or so unique TCR beta chains included roughly 11 million shared by two or more donors. Some clones are missing from TCRdb's copy, which holds only in-frame ones; the method was immunoSEQ multiplex PCR. V, J and clone size reflect that table, while D and trimming were determined from the DNA. The sample carries 180,000 or so clones, about 80% recorded once. V was cut by 4 bases and J by 5 bases, with 12 bases left in between. Germline CDR1 is SGHRS and CDR2 is YFSETQ. The CDR3 runs 14 residues.

The chain has TRBV5-1 and TRBJ1-4, with TRBD1 as a possible D gene (5 bases). Sequencing was done on a sample of PBMCs. The TCR was taken from a woman aged 50 to 65 in good health and CMV-seronegative. The CDR3 DNA follows: TGCGCCAGCAGCCCGGGGGGTAAGAATGAAAAACTGTTTTTT. Amino acid sequence: CASSPGGKNEKLFF.